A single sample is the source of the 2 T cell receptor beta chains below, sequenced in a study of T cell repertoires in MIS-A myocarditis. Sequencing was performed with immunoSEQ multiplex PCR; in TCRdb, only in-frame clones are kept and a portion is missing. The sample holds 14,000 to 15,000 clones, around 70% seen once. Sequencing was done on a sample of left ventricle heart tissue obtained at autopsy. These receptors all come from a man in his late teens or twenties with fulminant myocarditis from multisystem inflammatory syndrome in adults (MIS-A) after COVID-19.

CDR3 DNA: TGCGCCAGCAGCCAAGGGGTGTTATATGGCTACACCTTC. The encoded protein is CASSQGVLYGYTF. The rearrangement uses TRBV4-3 and TRBJ1-2; D gene uncertain. Per the germline V gene, CDR1 is LGHNA and CDR2 is YSLEER. There are 13 residues in the CDR3. The V and J ends lost 1 base and 5 bases respectively, with 8 bases between them.

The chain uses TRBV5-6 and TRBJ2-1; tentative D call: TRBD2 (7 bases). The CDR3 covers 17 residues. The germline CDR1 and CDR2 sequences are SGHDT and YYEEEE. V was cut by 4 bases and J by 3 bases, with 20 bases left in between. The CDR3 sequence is CASSTEGRGLVYNEQFF. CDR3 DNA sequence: TGTGCCAGCAGCACCGAAGGGCGGGGGCTAGTCTACAATGAGCAGTTCTTC.